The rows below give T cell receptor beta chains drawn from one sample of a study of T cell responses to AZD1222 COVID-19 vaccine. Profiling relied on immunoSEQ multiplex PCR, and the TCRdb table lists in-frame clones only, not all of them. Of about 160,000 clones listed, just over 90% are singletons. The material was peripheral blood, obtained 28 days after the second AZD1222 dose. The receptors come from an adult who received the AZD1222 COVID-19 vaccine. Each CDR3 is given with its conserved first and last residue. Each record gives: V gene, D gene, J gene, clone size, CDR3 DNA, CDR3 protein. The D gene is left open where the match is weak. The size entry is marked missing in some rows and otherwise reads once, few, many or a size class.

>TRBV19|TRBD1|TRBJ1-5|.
TGTGCCAGTAACTTAAACAGGGGGCGAAGCAATCAGCCCCAGCATTTT
CASNLNRGRSNQPQHF
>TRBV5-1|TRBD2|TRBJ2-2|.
TGCGCCAGCAGCTGGACTAGTTGGACCGGGGAGCTGTTTTTT
CASSWTSWTGELFF
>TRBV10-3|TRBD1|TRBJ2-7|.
TGTGCCATCAGTGAGTCGAGCGGGACAGGGAAGGGGGGACCCTACGAGCAGTACTTC
CAISESSGTGKGGPYEQYF
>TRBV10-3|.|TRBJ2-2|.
TGTGCCATCAGGCAAATGTGGGGCCCGAACACCGGGGAGCTGTTTTTT
CAIRQMWGPNTGELFF
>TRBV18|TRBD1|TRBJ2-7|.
TGTGCCAGCTCACCTCGCCAGGGGGTTGGCGAGCAGTACTTC
CASSPRQGVGEQYF
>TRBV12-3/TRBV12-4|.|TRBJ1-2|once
TGTGCCAGCAGTTTCGGGGAAATCTATGGCTACACCTTC
CASSFGEIYGYTF
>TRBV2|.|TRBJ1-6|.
TGTGCCAGCAGTGAACAGGAACCCCGGAATTCACCCCTCCACTTT
CASSEQEPRNSPLHF
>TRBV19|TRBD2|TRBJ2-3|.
TGTGCCAGCCAGAGACTAGCGGGGGGGCCCGATACGCAGTATTTT
CASQRLAGGPDTQYF
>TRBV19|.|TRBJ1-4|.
TGTGCCACGAGGCCGGGGGCGCGGAGGGTGGGTGAAAAACTGTTTTTT
CATRPGARRVGEKLFF
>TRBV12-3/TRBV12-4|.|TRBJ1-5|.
TGTGCCAGCAGTCCGGACGGGTTTTCGCCCCAGCATTTT
CASSPDGFSPQHF
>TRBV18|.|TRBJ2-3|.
TGTGCCAGCTCACGTGGACCGAGAGAAGCAGATACGCAGTATTTT
CASSRGPREADTQYF
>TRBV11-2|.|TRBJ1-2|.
TGTGCCAGCAGCCGGACCGGCTCGGGTGGCTACACCTTC
CASSRTGSGGYTF
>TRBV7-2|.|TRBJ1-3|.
TGTGCCAGCAGCTTAGGGGGGGCCTCAACCTCTGGAAACACCATATATTTT
CASSLGGASTSGNTIYF
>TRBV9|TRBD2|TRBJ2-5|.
TGTGCCAGCAGCCACAATAGGGGACTAGCGGGGATCCAAGAGACCCAGTACTTC
CASSHNRGLAGIQETQYF
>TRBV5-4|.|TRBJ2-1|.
TGTGCCAGCAGCTCGGGACTTCAGAAAAACAATGAGCAGTTCTTC
CASSSGLQKNNEQFF